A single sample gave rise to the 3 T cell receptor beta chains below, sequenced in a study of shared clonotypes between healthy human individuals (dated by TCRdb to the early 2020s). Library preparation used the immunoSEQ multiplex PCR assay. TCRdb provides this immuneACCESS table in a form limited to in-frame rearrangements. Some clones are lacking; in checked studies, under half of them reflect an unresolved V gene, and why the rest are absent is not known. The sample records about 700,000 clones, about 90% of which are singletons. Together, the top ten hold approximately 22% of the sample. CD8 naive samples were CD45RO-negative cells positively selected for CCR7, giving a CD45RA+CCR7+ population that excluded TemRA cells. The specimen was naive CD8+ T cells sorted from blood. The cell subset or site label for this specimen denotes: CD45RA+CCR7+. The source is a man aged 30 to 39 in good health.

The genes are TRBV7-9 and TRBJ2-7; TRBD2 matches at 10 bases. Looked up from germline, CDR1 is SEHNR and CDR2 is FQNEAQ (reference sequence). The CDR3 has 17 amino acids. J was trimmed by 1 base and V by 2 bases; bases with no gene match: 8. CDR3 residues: CASSLSSSGRASYEQYF. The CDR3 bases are TGTGCCAGCAGCTTATCCTCAAGCGGGAGGGCTTCCTACGAGCAGTACTTC.

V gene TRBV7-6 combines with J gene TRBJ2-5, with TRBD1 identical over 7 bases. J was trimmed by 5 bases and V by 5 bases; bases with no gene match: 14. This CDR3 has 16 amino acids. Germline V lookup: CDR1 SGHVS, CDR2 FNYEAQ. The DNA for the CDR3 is TGTGCCAGCAGCAGCGTTGTAGGGACAGCTTATGAGACCCAGTACTTC. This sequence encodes CASSSVVGTAYETQYF. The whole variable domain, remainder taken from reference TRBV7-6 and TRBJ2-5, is GAGVSQSPRYKVTKRGQDVALRCDPISGHVSLYWYRQALGQGPEFLTYFNYEAQQDKSGLPNDRFSAERPEGSISTLTIQRTEQRDSAMYRCASSSVVGTAYETQYFGPGTRLLVL.

CDR3 DNA: TGTGCCAGCAGAACAGGGGGCCATGGCTACACCTTC. It is translated as CASRTGGHGYTF. This chain connects TRBV27 to TRBJ1-2; TRBD1 aligns across 9 bases. Looked up from germline, CDR1 is MNHEY and CDR2 is SMNVEV (reference sequence). The J segment lost 6 bases and the V segment lost 6 bases, leaving 2 bases of the junction unmatched. The CDR3 is 12 residues long.